Listed below are T cell receptor beta chains from one sample, sequenced in a study of blood T cell repertoires in COVID-19. This table comes from immunoSEQ multiplex PCR, and its TCRdb copy is limited to in-frame clones, with some not included. The sample yields 130,000 or so clones, 84% seen once. The sample was peripheral blood. The source of these receptors is a human donor in a cohort sampled during active COVID-19. CDR3s include the opening cysteine and the closing phenylalanine or tryptophan. The D gene is left open where the match is weak. Clone size is given for some rows only: seen once, a few or many times, or a class if the clone is expanded.

v_gene: TRBV6-2/TRBV6-3; j_gene: TRBJ1-1; d_gene: TRBD1; abundance: NA; CDR3nt: TGTGCCAGCAGTTACAGATCAGGGGGCGTGACTGAAGCTTTCTTT; CDR3aa: CASSYRSGGVTEAFF
v_gene: TRBV5-1; j_gene: TRBJ2-7; d_gene: TRBD1; abundance: NA; CDR3nt: TGCGCCAGCAGCTTTACAGGGGGCACTTACGAGCAGTACTTC; CDR3aa: CASSFTGGTYEQYF
v_gene: TRBV3-1/TRBV3-2; j_gene: TRBJ1-1; d_gene: NA; abundance: NA; CDR3nt: TGTGCCAGCAGCTACGGACAGAAGAACACTGAAGCTTTCTTT; CDR3aa: CASSYGQKNTEAFF
v_gene: TRBV4-1; j_gene: TRBJ1-3; d_gene: TRBD1; abundance: NA; CDR3nt: TGCGCCAGCAGCCAAGAACAGGGGCTCGATGGAAACACCATATATTTT; CDR3aa: CASSQEQGLDGNTIYF
v_gene: TRBV30; j_gene: TRBJ2-5; d_gene: TRBD2; abundance: NA; CDR3nt: TGTGCCTGGAGTGTAAAGGCTAGCGGGGGGTATGAGACCCAGTACTTC; CDR3aa: CAWSVKASGGYETQYF
v_gene: TRBV5-1; j_gene: TRBJ2-7; d_gene: TRBD2; abundance: NA; CDR3nt: TGCGCCAGCAGCGGAAGACTAGCGGGGGTTAGCTCCTACGAGCAGTACTTC; CDR3aa: CASSGRLAGVSSYEQYF
v_gene: TRBV12-5; j_gene: TRBJ2-3; d_gene: NA; abundance: NA; CDR3nt: TGTGCTAGTGGTTTGGGGAGTAGCACAGATACGCAGTATTTT; CDR3aa: CASGLGSSTDTQYF
v_gene: TRBV19; j_gene: TRBJ1-6; d_gene: NA; abundance: NA; CDR3nt: TGTGCCAGTAGTGTCGGGGAAAATTCACCCCTCCACTTT; CDR3aa: CASSVGENSPLHF
v_gene: TRBV7-2; j_gene: TRBJ2-7; d_gene: TRBD1; abundance: NA; CDR3nt: TGTGCCAGCAGCTTAAGGGACAGGGGTATATACGAGCAGTACTTC; CDR3aa: CASSLRDRGIYEQYF
v_gene: TRBV15; j_gene: TRBJ2-7; d_gene: NA; abundance: few; CDR3nt: TGTGCCACCAGCAGAGGGGGGGAAGCCTACGAGCAGTACTTC; CDR3aa: CATSRGGEAYEQYF
v_gene: TRBV6-6; j_gene: TRBJ2-2; d_gene: NA; abundance: NA; CDR3nt: TGTGCCAGCAGTTACTCGCCCCAGGGTAACACCGGGGAGCTGTTTTTT; CDR3aa: CASSYSPQGNTGELFF
v_gene: TRBV6-5; j_gene: TRBJ1-4; d_gene: NA; abundance: NA; CDR3nt: TGTGCCAGCAGTACGATGGGGGGGGAAAAACTGTTTTTT; CDR3aa: CASSTMGGEKLFF
v_gene: TRBV6-5; j_gene: TRBJ2-7; d_gene: TRBD2; abundance: NA; CDR3nt: TGTGCCAGCAGCGGCGTGCTAGCGGGGGGATACGAGCAGTACTTC; CDR3aa: CASSGVLAGGYEQYF
v_gene: TRBV5-1; j_gene: TRBJ1-1; d_gene: NA; abundance: once; CDR3nt: TGCGCCAGCAGCTTGACTCAGGGAACGAACACTGAAGCTTTCTTT; CDR3aa: CASSLTQGTNTEAFF
v_gene: TRBV27; j_gene: TRBJ1-4; d_gene: NA; abundance: NA; CDR3nt: TGTGCCAGCAGTCTTGCTAGACCGTACCTGCTAACTAATGAAAAACTGTTTTTT; CDR3aa: CASSLARPYLLTNEKLFF
v_gene: TRBV25-1; j_gene: TRBJ2-6; d_gene: TRBD2; abundance: NA; CDR3nt: TGTGCCAGCAGCCCCGGCGCAACTAGCGGGAGGGGGGCCAACGTCCTGACTTTC; CDR3aa: CASSPGATSGRGANVLTF
v_gene: TRBV4-1; j_gene: TRBJ2-5; d_gene: TRBD2; abundance: NA; CDR3nt: TGCGCCAGCAGCCATAGGCCTAGCGGGGGTAGGGAGACCCAGTACTTC; CDR3aa: CASSHRPSGGRETQYF
v_gene: TRBV7-9; j_gene: TRBJ2-5; d_gene: TRBD1; abundance: NA; CDR3nt: TGTGCCAGCAGCTCGACAGGGGGGGTACAGACCCAGTACTTC; CDR3aa: CASSSTGGVQTQYF
v_gene: TRBV5-6; j_gene: TRBJ2-1; d_gene: TRBD2; abundance: NA; CDR3nt: TGTGCCAGCAGCTCTCCTAGCGGGGAGCAGTTCTTC; CDR3aa: CASSSPSGEQFF
v_gene: TRBV2; j_gene: TRBJ1-3; d_gene: NA; abundance: NA; CDR3nt: TGTGCCAGCAGTGGACAGAGGTCTGGAAACACCATATATTTT; CDR3aa: CASSGQRSGNTIYF
v_gene: TRBV5-1; j_gene: TRBJ2-5; d_gene: TRBD1; abundance: NA; CDR3nt: TGCGCCAGCAGCAGACGACAGGGGTGGAGGGAGACCCAGTACTTC; CDR3aa: CASSRRQGWRETQYF
v_gene: TRBV3-1/TRBV3-2; j_gene: TRBJ2-7; d_gene: TRBD1; abundance: NA; CDR3nt: TGTGCCAGCAGCCAAGGGCAGGGGGCGTGGGAGCAGTACTTC; CDR3aa: CASSQGQGAWEQYF